This record covers a single TCR beta chain. Its specificity is not known. This sample is drawn from a study of cytomegalovirus exposure and HLA in healthy donors. Overall study: From donors who were HLA-typed, an early data release held around 85 million unique TCRs. Overall study findings and caveats: Later genetic work tied a missense DCLRE1C variant to beta-chain V and J trimming. Using a false discovery rate of 0.05, a later analysis showed that roughly 16,000 TCR beta sequences were associated with HLA alleles.

This PCR relied on a set of 60 Vbeta primers and 13 Jbeta primers. Assay used: immunoSEQ multiplex PCR; TCRdb lists only in-frame clones, some missing. This table holds about 120,000 clones, roughly 76% found once. Sequencing was carried out using PBMCs. The receptor was derived from a man aged 30-40 years in good health and CMV-seronegative.

CDR3 residues: CASSYMGRAFF. CDR3 coding DNA: TGTGCCAGCAGTTACATGGGGAGGGCTTTCTTT. The chain combines TRBV6-5 with TRBJ1-1, with no clear D. The CDR3 length is 11 residues. Germline V gene sequence: CDR1 MNHEY, CDR2 SVGAGI. Trimming removed 2 bases at V and 11 bases at J, with 9 bases between.